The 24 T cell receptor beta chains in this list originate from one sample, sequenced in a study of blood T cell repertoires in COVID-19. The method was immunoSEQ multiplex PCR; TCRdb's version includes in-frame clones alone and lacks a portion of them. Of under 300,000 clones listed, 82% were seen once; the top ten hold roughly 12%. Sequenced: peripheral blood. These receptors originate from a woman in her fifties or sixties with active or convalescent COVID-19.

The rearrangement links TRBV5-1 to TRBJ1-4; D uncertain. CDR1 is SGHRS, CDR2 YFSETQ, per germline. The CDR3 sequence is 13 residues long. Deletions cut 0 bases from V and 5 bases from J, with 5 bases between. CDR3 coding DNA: TGCGCCAGCAGCTTGGGAGGGAATGAAAAACTGTTTTTT. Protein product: CASSLGGNEKLFF.

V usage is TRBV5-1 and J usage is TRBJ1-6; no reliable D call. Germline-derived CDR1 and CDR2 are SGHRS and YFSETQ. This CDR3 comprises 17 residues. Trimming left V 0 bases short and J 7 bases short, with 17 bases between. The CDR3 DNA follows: TGCGCCAGCAGCTTGGCCGAGGGCATGGGGTTGAATTCACCCCTCCACTTT. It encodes CASSLAEGMGLNSPLHF. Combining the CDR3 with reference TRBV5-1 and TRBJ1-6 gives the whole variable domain KAGVTQTPRYLIKTRGQQVTLSCSPISGHRSVSWYQQTPGQGLQFLFEYFSETQRNKGNFPGRFSGRQFSNSRSEMNVSTLELGDSALYLCASSLAEGMGLNSPLHFGNGTRLTVT.

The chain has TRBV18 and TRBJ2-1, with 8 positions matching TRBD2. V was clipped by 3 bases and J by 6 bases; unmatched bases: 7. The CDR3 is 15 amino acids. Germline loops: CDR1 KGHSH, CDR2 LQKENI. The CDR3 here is CASSPVLADSNEQFF. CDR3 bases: TGTGCCAGCTCACCGGTACTAGCGGACAGCAATGAGCAGTTCTTC.

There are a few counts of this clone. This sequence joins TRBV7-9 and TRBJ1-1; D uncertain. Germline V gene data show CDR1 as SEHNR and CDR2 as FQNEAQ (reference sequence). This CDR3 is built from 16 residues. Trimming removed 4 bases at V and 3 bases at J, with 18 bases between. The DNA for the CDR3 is TGTGCCAGCAGCTCCCGCGGCAGTAACACTGACACTGAAGCTTTCTTT. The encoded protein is CASSSRGSNTDTEAFF.

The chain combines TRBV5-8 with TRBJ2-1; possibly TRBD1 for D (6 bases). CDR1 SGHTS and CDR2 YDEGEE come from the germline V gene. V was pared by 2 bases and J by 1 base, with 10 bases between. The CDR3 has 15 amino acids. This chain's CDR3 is CASSLRGQSYNEQFF. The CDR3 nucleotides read TGTGCCAGCAGCTTACGCGGACAGTCCTACAATGAGCAGTTCTTC.

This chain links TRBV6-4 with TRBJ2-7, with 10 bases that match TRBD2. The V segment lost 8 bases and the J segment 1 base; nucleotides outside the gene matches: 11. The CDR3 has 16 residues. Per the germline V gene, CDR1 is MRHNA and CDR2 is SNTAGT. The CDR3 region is CASPYLLAGSSYEQYF. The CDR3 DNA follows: TGTGCCAGCCCCTATTTACTAGCGGGGTCTTCCTACGAGCAGTACTTC.

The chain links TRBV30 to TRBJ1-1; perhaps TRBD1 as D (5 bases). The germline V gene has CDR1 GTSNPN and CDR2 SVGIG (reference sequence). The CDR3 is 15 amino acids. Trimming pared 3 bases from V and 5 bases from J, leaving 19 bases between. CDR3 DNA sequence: TGTGCCTGGAGCTTGGATGGGGTGCAGGGAACTGAAGCTTTCTTT. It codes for CAWSLDGVQGTEAFF.

The CDR3 loop reads CASSSSRGSGNTIYF. The CDR3 coding sequence is TGTGCCAGCAGTTCGAGCAGGGGCTCTGGAAACACCATATATTTT. This chain connects TRBV6-5 to TRBJ1-3; maybe TRBD1 (6 bases). The CDR3 contains 15 residues. In germline, CDR1 is MNHEY, CDR2 SVGAGI. Trimming took 4 bases from V and 0 from J, leaving 10 bases between them.

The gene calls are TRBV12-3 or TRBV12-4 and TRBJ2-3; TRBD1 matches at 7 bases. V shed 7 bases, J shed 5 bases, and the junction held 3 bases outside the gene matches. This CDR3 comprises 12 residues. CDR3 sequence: CASKGAEDTQYF. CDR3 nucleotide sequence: TGTGCCAGCAAGGGGGCGGAAGATACGCAGTATTTT.

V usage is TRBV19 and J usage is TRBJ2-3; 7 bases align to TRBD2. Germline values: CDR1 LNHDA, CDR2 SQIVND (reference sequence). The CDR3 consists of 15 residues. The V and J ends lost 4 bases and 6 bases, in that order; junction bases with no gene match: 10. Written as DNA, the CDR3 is TGTGCCAGTAGTACACTAGCGTCCAATTCGGATACGCAGTATTTT. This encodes CASSTLASNSDTQYF.

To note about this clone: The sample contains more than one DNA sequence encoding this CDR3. CDR3 protein: CASSLGGINEQFF. DNA for the CDR3: TGTGCCAGCAGTTTGGGCGGGATCAATGAGCAGTTCTTC. This rearrangement joins TRBV27 to TRBJ2-1, with D possibly being TRBD2 (6 bases). CDR3 length equals 13 residues. Deletions cut 3 bases from V and 6 bases from J, with 9 bases between. Germline V CDR1 and CDR2: MNHEY, SMNVEV (reference sequence).

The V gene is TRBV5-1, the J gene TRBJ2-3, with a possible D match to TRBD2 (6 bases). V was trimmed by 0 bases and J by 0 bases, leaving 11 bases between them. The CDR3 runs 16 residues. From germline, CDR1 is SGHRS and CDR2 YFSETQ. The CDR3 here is CASSLGRLASTDTQYF. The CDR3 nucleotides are TGCGCCAGCAGCTTGGGGCGGCTAGCGAGCACAGATACGCAGTATTTT.

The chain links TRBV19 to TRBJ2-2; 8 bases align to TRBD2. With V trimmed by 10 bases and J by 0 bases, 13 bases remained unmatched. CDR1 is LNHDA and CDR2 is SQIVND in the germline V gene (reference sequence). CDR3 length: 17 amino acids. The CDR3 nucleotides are TGTGCCACCACGCGGTTAGCGGGGCCTGCGAACACCGGGGAGCTGTTTTTT. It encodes CATTRLAGPANTGELFF.

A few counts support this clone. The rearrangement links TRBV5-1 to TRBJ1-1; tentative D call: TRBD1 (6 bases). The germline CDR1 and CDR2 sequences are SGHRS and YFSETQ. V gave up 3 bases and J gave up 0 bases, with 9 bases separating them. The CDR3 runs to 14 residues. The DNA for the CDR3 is TGCGCCAGCAGCTCAGGGGCTGTGAACACTGAAGCTTTCTTT. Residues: CASSSGAVNTEAFF.

The CDR3 DNA is TGTGCCAGCAGCTCGTTCGGGGGTAATGAAAAACTGTTTTTT. Amino acid sequence: CASSSFGGNEKLFF. The chain recombines TRBV7-9 with TRBJ1-4; maybe TRBD1 (5 bases). The CDR3 consists of 14 residues. V was shortened by 4 bases and J by 4 bases, with 10 bases between the two germline ends. CDR1 and CDR2 from the germline V gene are SEHNR and FQNEAQ (reference sequence).

Written as DNA, the CDR3 is TGTGCCAGCAGTGAGCAGGGGGGTGAAAAACTGTTTTTT. Protein: CASSEQGGEKLFF. V usage is TRBV2 and J usage is TRBJ1-4; 7 bases align to TRBD1. This CDR3 is 13 amino acids long. Germline CDR1 is SNHLY and CDR2 is FYNNEI. Trimming cost V 3 bases and J 7 bases; bases outside gene matches: 2.

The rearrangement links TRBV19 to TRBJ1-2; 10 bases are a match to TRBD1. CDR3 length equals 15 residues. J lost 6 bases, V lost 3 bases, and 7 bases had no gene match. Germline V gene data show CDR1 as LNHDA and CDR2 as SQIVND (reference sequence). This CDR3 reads CASSMGTGAVHGYTF. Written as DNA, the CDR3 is TGTGCCAGTAGTATGGGGACAGGGGCCGTTCATGGCTACACCTTC.

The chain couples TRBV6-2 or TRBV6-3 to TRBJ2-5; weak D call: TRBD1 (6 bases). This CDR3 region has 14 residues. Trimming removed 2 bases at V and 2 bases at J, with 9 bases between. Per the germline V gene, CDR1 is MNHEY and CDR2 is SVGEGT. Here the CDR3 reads CASSYLGQQETQYF. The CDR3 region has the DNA TGTGCCAGCAGTTACCTCGGACAGCAAGAGACCCAGTACTTC.

The CDR3: CASSSTSRADTGELFF. The CDR3 DNA is TGTGCCAGCAGTTCGACCTCGCGGGCTGACACCGGGGAGCTGTTTTTT. This chain joins TRBV6-5 and TRBJ2-2; perhaps TRBD2 as D (5 bases). Germline CDR1 reads MNHEY; CDR2 reads SVGAGI. V lost 4 bases and J 3 bases, leaving 15 bases between the germline ends. The CDR3 runs 16 residues.

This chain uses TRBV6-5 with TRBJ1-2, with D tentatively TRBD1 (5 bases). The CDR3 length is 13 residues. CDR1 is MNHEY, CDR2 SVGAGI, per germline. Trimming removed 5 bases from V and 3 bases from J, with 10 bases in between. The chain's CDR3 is CASSRDRHYGYTF. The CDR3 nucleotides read TGTGCCAGCAGTCGCGACAGACACTATGGCTACACCTTC.

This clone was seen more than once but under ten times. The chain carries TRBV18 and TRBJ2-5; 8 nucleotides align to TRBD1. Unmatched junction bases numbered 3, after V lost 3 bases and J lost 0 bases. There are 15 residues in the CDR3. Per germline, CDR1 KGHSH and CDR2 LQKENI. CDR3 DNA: TGTGCCAGCTCACCCCAGACAGGGGACCAAGAGACCCAGTACTTC. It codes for CASSPQTGDQETQYF. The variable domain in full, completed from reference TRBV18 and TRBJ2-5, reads NAGVMQNPRHLVRRRGQEARLRCSPMKGHSHVYWYRQLPEEGLKFMVYLQKENIIDESGMPKERFSAEFPKEGPSILRIQQVVRGDSAAYFCASSPQTGDQETQYFGPGTRLLVL.

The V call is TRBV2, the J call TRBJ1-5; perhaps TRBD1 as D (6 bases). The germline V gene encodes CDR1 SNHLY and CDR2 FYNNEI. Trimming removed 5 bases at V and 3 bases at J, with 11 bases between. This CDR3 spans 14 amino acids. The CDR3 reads CASSQQGYNQPQHF. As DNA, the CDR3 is TGTGCCAGCAGTCAACAGGGCTACAATCAGCCCCAGCATTTT.

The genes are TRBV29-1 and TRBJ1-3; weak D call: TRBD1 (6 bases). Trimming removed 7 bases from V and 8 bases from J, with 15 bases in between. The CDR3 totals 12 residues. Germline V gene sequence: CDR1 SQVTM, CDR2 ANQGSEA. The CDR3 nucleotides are TGCAGCGCCCTAGGGGGGGCGGACACCATATATTTT. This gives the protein CSALGGADTIYF.

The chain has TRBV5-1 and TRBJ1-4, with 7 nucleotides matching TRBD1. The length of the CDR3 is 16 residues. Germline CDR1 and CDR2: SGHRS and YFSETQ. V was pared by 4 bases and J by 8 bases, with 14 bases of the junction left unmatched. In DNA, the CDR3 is TGCGCCAGCAGCATGGGAACAGGGGAGAGTTACGAAAAACTGTTTTTT. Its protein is CASSMGTGESYEKLFF.